A single sample is the source of the 21 T cell receptor beta chains below, sequenced in a study of blood T cell repertoires in COVID-19. Assay: immunoSEQ multiplex PCR; the TCRdb copy retains only in-frame clones and omits some. The profile shows over 80,000 clones, roughly 87% of them singletons. Source material: peripheral blood. Source of these receptors: a man aged 45-60 years with acute or convalescent COVID-19.

CDR3 amino acids: CASTQGTPRANTEAFF. The CDR3 DNA is TGTGCCAGCACCCAGGGTACCCCTAGAGCGAACACTGAAGCTTTCTTT. The rearrangement links TRBV3-1 (or the pseudogene TRBV3-2) to TRBJ1-1, with D perhaps matching TRBD1 (5 bases). This CDR3 has 16 residues. Germline assignment: CDR1 LGHDT and CDR2 YNNKEL (reference sequence). With 7 bases removed from V and 1 base from J, the gap between germline ends came to 19 bases.

In DNA form, the CDR3 reads TGCAGTGCCGGGGGGCGCGAAAAACTGTTTTTT. It codes for CSAGGREKLFF. The chain combines TRBV20-1 with TRBJ1-4, with D perhaps TRBD1 (6 bases). V was shortened by 6 bases and J by 8 bases, with 10 bases between the two germline ends. This CDR3 has 11 residues. Germline V gene sequence: CDR1 DFQATT, CDR2 SNEGSKA (reference sequence).

The J gene is TRBJ1-2, the V gene TRBV6-5; no reliable D call. V lost 7 bases to trimming and J lost 8 bases, with 14 bases between them. Germline CDR1 MNHEY, CDR2 SVGAGI. CDR3 length: 12 residues. CDR3 nucleotides: TGTGCCAGCACTACGTCCGCGGGGGGCTACACCTTC. As protein: CASTTSAGGYTF.

The chain carries TRBV19 and TRBJ1-2; no clear D. CDR3 length: 14 residues. The V and J ends lost 3 bases and 0 bases respectively, with 8 bases between them. Germline CDR1 LNHDA, CDR2 SQIVND (reference sequence). The CDR3 is CASSMSVTNYGYTF. CDR3 nucleotide sequence: TGTGCCAGTAGTATGTCTGTAACTAACTATGGCTACACCTTC.

V gene TRBV6-1 combines with J gene TRBJ1-5; no clear D gene. CDR3 length: 15 amino acids. Germline lookup yields CDR1 MNHNS and CDR2 SASEGT. Trimming took off 2 bases at V and 3 bases at J, with 11 bases between the two ends. CDR3 in amino acids: CASSESGQNNQPQHF. CDR3 DNA sequence: TGTGCCAGCAGTGAATCTGGGCAGAACAATCAGCCCCAGCATTTT.

This clone was seen once. The rearrangement uses TRBV28 and TRBJ2-5; possible D gene TRBD2, 7 bases. The V gene lost 4 bases and the J gene lost 4 bases, with 19 bases spanning the gap. CDR3 length: 16 amino acids. Germline loops: CDR1 MDHEN, CDR2 SYDVKM. In DNA, the CDR3 is TGTGCCAGCAGTTCCCCCGTAGCGGGCAGGGGAGAGACCCAGTACTTC. It translates to CASSSPVAGRGETQYF.

The V gene is TRBV28, the J gene TRBJ1-5, with a tentative D call TRBD1 (5 bases). V was shortened by 10 bases and J by 0 bases, with 19 bases between the two germline ends. Germline loops: CDR1 MDHEN, CDR2 SYDVKM. The CDR3 extends over 16 amino acids. This CDR3 is CATSSGGAFSNQPQHF. For the CDR3, the DNA is TGTGCCACCTCTTCAGGAGGGGCCTTTAGCAATCAGCCCCAGCATTTT.

A single count supports this clone. The CDR3 DNA is TGTGCCAGCAGCCCTACCAGGGGATTAGATCAGCCCCAGCATTTT. Its translation is CASSPTRGLDQPQHF. The J gene is TRBJ1-5, the V gene TRBV5-5; maybe TRBD1 (6 bases). This CDR3 region has 15 residues. The V end lost 4 bases, the J end lost 5 bases, and 16 bases lay between the germline ends. From germline, CDR1 is SGHKS and CDR2 YYEKEE (reference sequence).

The chain combines TRBV18 with TRBJ2-2; 11 bases align to TRBD1. The CDR3 contains 16 residues. The trim removed 5 bases at V and 4 bases at J, leaving 6 bases unmatched. Looked up from germline, CDR1 is KGHSH and CDR2 is LQKENI. The CDR3 nucleotides are TGTGCCAGCTCAAGGCGGACAGGGGGCGGCACCGGGGAGCTGTTTTTT. Amino acids: CASSRRTGGGTGELFF.

The chain has TRBV6-5 and TRBJ1-4; 8 bases are shared with TRBD1. V was pared by 6 bases and J by 8 bases, with 8 bases of the junction left unmatched. The CDR3 has 14 residues. Germline V gene sequence: CDR1 MNHEY, CDR2 SVGAGI. The DNA for the CDR3 is TGTGCCAGCAGGCCTAGCAGGGGGCGAGAAAAACTGTTTTTT. This sequence encodes CASRPSRGREKLFF.

The V gene is TRBV10-2, the J gene TRBJ2-3, with D perhaps matching TRBD1 (6 bases). The CDR3 is 14 residues long. Trimming shortened V by 6 bases and J by 5 bases, and 15 bases separated the two germline ends. Per germline, CDR1 WSHSY and CDR2 SAAADI. CDR3 in amino acids: CASSGQPFRDTQYF. The DNA of the CDR3 is TGCGCCAGCAGCGGACAGCCCTTCAGAGATACGCAGTATTTT.

The chain couples TRBV2 to TRBJ1-4; tentatively, D is TRBD1 (5 bases). The CDR3 is 15 residues long. Germline V gene data show CDR1 as SNHLY and CDR2 as FYNNEI. Trimming shortened V by 7 bases and J by 0 bases, and 12 bases separated the two germline ends. The CDR3, as DNA: TGTGCCAGCACCAGGCGGGGGGCAACTAATGAAAAACTGTTTTTT. It is translated as CASTRRGATNEKLFF.

This chain joins TRBV7-9 and TRBJ2-2; possibly TRBD1 for D (6 bases). Germline V gives CDR1 SEHNR, CDR2 FQNEAQ (reference sequence). The V end lost 5 bases, the J end lost 0 bases, and 16 bases lay between the germline ends. The CDR3 sequence is 17 residues long. The DNA of the CDR3 is TGTGCCAGCAGCCTAAGGGCCGGGACACCGAACACCGGGGAGCTGTTTTTT. This encodes CASSLRAGTPNTGELFF.

The chain has TRBV4-2 and TRBJ1-5; D unclear. Between the trimmed V and J ends, which lost 1 base and 2 bases, there was a span of 3 bases. Germline V gene data show CDR1 as LGHNA and CDR2 as YNFKEQ. The CDR3 covers 13 residues. This CDR3 reads CASSQAGNQPQHF. The CDR3 DNA follows: TGTGCCAGCAGCCAAGCAGGCAATCAGCCCCAGCATTTT.

The J gene is TRBJ1-1, the V gene TRBV6-5, with no clear D. The germline V gene encodes CDR1 MNHEY and CDR2 SVGAGI. The ends were cut back, 5 bases at V and 1 base at J, with 11 bases in the middle. The CDR3 runs to 14 residues. This CDR3 reads CASSLPRSNTEAFF. The CDR3 DNA follows: TGTGCCAGCAGTCTACCGAGATCGAACACTGAAGCTTTCTTT.

CDR3 amino acids: CASSPYVAHEQFF. As DNA, the CDR3 is TGTGCCAGCAGCCCGTACGTAGCCCATGAGCAGTTCTTC. The chain employs TRBV14 and TRBJ2-1; D is unresolved. The CDR3 totals 13 residues. The V gene lost 4 bases and the J gene lost 8 bases, with 12 bases spanning the gap. Germline-derived CDR1 and CDR2 are SGHDN and FVKESK.

The chain combines TRBV2 with TRBJ2-2; no firm D call. V shed 4 bases and J shed 0 bases, with 9 bases lying between them. Germline V lookup: CDR1 SNHLY, CDR2 FYNNEI. The CDR3 runs 15 residues. The CDR3 DNA sequence: TGTGCCAGCAGTGGCGGAAACGCGAACACCGGGGAGCTGTTTTTT. It yields the protein CASSGGNANTGELFF.

The CDR3 sequence is CSASISGDPPLHF. The CDR3 DNA reads as TGCAGTGCTAGTATCTCAGGGGACCCACCCCTCCACTTT. V is TRBV20-1 and J is TRBJ1-6, with TRBD1 as a possible D gene (6 bases). V was cut by 3 bases and J by 11 bases, with 14 bases left in between. CDR1 and CDR2 (germline): DFQATT, SNEGSKA (reference sequence). CDR3 size: 13 residues.

V gene TRBV3-1 (or the pseudogene TRBV3-2) combines with J gene TRBJ1-2; D not certain. The CDR3 runs 14 residues. Germline lookup yields CDR1 LGHDT and CDR2 YNNKEL (reference sequence). V was cut by 0 bases and J by 5 bases, with 10 bases left in between. The CDR3 DNA reads TGTGCCAGCAGCCAAGATGGGCGGGTTTATGGCTACACCTTC. Translating it yields CASSQDGRVYGYTF.

The chain recombines TRBV5-1 with TRBJ2-4; 9 bases agree with TRBD1. The CDR3 extends over 16 amino acids. From germline, CDR1 is SGHRS and CDR2 YFSETQ. V trimming: 0 bases; J trimming: 2 bases; junction bases outside the gene matches: 3. CDR3 region: CASSLEQGASKNIQYF. The CDR3 DNA sequence: TGCGCCAGCAGCTTGGAACAGGGGGCGTCCAAAAACATTCAGTACTTC.

The V call is TRBV13, the J call TRBJ2-5, with a tentative D call TRBD1 (5 bases). V was pared by 8 bases and J by 4 bases, with 11 bases between. Germline V gives CDR1 PRHDT, CDR2 FYEKMQ (reference sequence). There are 12 residues in the CDR3. CDR3 DNA: TGTGCCAGCTCCCTTAGGGGAGAGACCCAGTACTTC. It translates to CASSLRGETQYF.